The following is a T cell receptor beta chain sequence with its context. This specimen comes from a study of blood T cell repertoires in COVID-19. Study information: T cells, B-cell-depleted T cells, or PBMCs supplied cDNA or gDNA.

Trimming cost V 2 bases and J 9 bases; bases outside gene matches: 11. The CDR3 is made up of 18 amino acids. CDR1 and CDR2 from the germline V gene are SNHLY and FYNNEI. Here immunoSEQ multiplex PCR was the method, and the copy in TCRdb shows in-frame clones only, minus some. The table shows 300,000 to 350,000 clones, with roughly 89% occurring only once. Sequencing was carried out using peripheral blood. The V gene is TRBV2, the J gene TRBJ2-1; 15 bases match TRBD2. The TCR was taken from a woman between 18 and 29 years old who had recovered from COVID-19. As DNA, the CDR3 is TGTGCCAGCAGTGAAATTTCAGGACTAGCGGGAGGGCCGGTTGAGCAGTTCTTC. Protein product: CASSEISGLAGGPVEQFF.